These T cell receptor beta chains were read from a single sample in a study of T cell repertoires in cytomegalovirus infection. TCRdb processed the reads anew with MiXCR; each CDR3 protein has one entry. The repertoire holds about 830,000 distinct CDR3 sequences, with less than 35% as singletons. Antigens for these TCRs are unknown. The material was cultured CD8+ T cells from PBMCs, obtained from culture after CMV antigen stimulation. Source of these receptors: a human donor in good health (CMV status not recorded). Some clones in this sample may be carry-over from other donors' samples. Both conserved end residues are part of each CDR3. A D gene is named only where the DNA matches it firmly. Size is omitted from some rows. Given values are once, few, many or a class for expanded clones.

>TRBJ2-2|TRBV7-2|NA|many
TGTGCCAGCGGCCCTAGGGAGCTGTTTTTT
CASGPRELFF
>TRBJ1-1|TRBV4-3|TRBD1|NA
TGCGCCAGCAGCCGCTCCCACAGGGGAAAGGGACCGGACACTGAAGCTTTCTTT
CASSRSHRGKGPDTEAFF
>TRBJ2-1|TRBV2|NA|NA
TGTGCCAGCAGAGGACAGCGTCTGCTCTTC
CASRGQRLLF
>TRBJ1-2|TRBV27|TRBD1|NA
TGTGCCAGCAGTGCGACAGGGCGTCTCTTTAGTTATGGCTACACCTTC
CASSATGRLFSYGYTF
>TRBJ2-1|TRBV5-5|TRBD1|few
TGTGCCAGCAGCGTGGGACAGGGGGCCTTAGATGAGCAGTTCTTC
CASSVGQGALDEQFF
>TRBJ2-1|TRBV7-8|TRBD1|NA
TGTGCCAGCAGCTTAGCTTTGGGACAGGGCAACAATGAGCAGTTCTTC
CASSLALGQGNNEQFF
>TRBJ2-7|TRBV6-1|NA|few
TGTGCCAGCAGTCTACAGGGAAGGATTCGGGAGCAGTACTTC
CASSLQGRIREQYF
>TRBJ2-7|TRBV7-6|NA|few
TGTGCCAGCAGCTTAGACTCGACAGGCCCGGGCTACGAGCAGTACTTC
CASSLDSTGPGYEQYF
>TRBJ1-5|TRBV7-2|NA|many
TGTGCCAGCAGCTCCCTCCCGGGGAGAGGAGTCAATCAGCCCCAGCATTTT
CASSSLPGRGVNQPQHF
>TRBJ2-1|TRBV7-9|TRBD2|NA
TGTGCCAGCAGCTCCCGACTAGCGGGGGGTTTCTACAATGAGCAGTTCTTC
CASSSRLAGGFYNEQFF
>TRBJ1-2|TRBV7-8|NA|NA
TGTGCCAGCAGCTTAGGCCAGGTAGCTAACTATGGCTACACCTTC
CASSLGQVANYGYTF
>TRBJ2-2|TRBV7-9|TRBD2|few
TGTGCCAGCAACCATGGACTAGCCATCGGGGAGCTGTTTTTT
CASNHGLAIGELFF
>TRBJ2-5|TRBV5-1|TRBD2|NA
TGCGCCAGCAGCTTGGCGGTAGCGGGGCCGTACCAAGAGACCCAGTACTTC
CASSLAVAGPYQETQYF
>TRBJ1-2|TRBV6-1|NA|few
TGTGCCAGCAGTGAAGCGGCAGGCCTCCTTACCCCTCCTAACTATGGCTACACCTTC
CASSEAAGLLTPPNYGYTF
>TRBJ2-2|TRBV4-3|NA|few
TGCGCCAGCAGCCAAGATAGGAGGGGGCCCGGGGAGCTGTTTTTT
CASSQDRRGPGELFF
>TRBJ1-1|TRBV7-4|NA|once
TGTGCCAGCAGCTTCCCAGAGAACACTGAAGCTTTCTTT
CASSFPENTEAFF
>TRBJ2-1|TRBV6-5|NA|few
TGTGCCAGCAGTTACTCGAGGGCGGGGAACTACAATGAGCAGTTCTTC
CASSYSRAGNYNEQFF
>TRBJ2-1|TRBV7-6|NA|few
TGTGCCAGCAGCCCGACAGTCCCGAATGAGCAGTTCTTC
CASSPTVPNEQFF
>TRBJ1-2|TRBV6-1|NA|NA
TGTGCCAGCAGTGAAGCTCTTCCGGGGGGCCCTCAGGGCTACACCTTC
CASSEALPGGPQGYTF
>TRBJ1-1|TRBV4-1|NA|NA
TGCGCCAGCAGCCAAGGTCAAGTGTGGATAGGCGCTGAAGCTTTCTTT
CASSQGQVWIGAEAFF
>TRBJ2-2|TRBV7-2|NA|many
TGTGCCAGCAGACCTCATCGGAACACCGGGGAGCTGTTTTTT
CASRPHRNTGELFF
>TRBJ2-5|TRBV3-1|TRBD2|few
TGTGCCAGCAGCCCCAGCCCACTTAGCGGGGCTCGCGAGACCCAGTACTTC
CASSPSPLSGARETQYF
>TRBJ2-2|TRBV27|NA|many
TGTGCCAGCAGCCTTAGCGGGAACACCGGGGAGCTGTTTTTT
CASSLSGNTGELFF
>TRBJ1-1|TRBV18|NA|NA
TGTGCCAGCTCACCTTATGGTGTCGGAAAAGCTTTCTTT
CASSPYGVGKAFF
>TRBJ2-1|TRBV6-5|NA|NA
TGTGCCAGCAGTTACGGTCTAGCGCCTTCCTACAATGAGCAGTTCTTC
CASSYGLAPSYNEQFF
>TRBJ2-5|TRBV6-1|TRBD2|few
TGTGCCAGCACTGAGGGCGGGGGGGTAGAGACCCAGTACTTC
CASTEGGGVETQYF
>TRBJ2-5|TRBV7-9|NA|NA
TGTGCCAGCAGCCCAGTAGGGCAGACTCAAGAGACCCAGTACTTC
CASSPVGQTQETQYF
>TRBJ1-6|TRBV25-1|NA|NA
TGTGCCAGCAGTGAATACAGCACTTCAGGGTCACCCCTCCACTTT
CASSEYSTSGSPLHF
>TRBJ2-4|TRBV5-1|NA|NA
TGCGCCAGCAGTCTCTTCCTTGAGGGCAAAAACATTCAGTACTTC
CASSLFLEGKNIQYF
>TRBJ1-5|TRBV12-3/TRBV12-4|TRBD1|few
TGTGCCAGCAGTTCCCTGGACAGGGGTCCTCAGCCCCAGCATTTT
CASSSLDRGPQPQHF
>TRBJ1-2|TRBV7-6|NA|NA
TGTGCCAGCAGCTTAGGACAGCCGGCGGGGTCCTCTGGCTACACCTTC
CASSLGQPAGSSGYTF
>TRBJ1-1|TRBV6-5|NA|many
TGTGCCAGCAGTTACTCGTCGGGGGATACTGAAGCTTTCTTT
CASSYSSGDTEAFF
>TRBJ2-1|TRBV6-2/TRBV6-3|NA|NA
TGTGCCAGCAGGATGAACAATGAGCAGTTCTTC
CASRMNNEQFF
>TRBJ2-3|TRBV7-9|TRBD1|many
TGTGCCAGCAGCGGGGACAGAAGCACAGATACGCAGTATTTT
CASSGDRSTDTQYF
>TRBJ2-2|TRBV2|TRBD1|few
TGTGCCAGCTCGTGGCCGACAGGGGGCTGGGCCGGGGAGCTGTTTTTT
CASSWPTGGWAGELFF
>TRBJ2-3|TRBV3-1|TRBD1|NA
TGTGCCAGCAGCCAAGATATCAGGACAGGGGGCACAGATACGCAGTATTTT
CASSQDIRTGGTDTQYF
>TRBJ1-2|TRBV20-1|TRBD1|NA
TGCAGTGCTAGCCAGGGGGCACACTATGGCTACACCTTC
CSASQGAHYGYTF
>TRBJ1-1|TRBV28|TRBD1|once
TGTGCCAGCAGGGACAGGACCATGAACACTGAAGCTTTCTTT
CASRDRTMNTEAFF
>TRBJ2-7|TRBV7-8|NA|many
TGTGCCAGCAACGACAGGCCAGACGAAATCTATTACGAGCAGTACTTC
CASNDRPDEIYYEQYF
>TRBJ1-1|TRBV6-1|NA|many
TGTGCCAGCAGTGAAGAGCCGGGGATGAACACTGAAGCTTTCTTT
CASSEEPGMNTEAFF
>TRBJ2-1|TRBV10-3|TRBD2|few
TGTGCCATCAGTGAGCCCCTACTACTAGCGGGAAAATACAATGAGCAGTTCTTC
CAISEPLLLAGKYNEQFF
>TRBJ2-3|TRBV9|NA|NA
TGTGCCAGCAGTCGTAGAAATGGCGGGGAAACAGATACGCAGTATTTT
CASSRRNGGETDTQYF
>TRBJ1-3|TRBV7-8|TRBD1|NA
TGTGCCAGCAGCTACCGTCCCGGGACAGGAATCAAAAACACCATATATTTT
CASSYRPGTGIKNTIYF
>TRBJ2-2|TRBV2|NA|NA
TGTGCCAGTGACGGGGAGCAGGCGGCCGGGGAGCTGTTTTTT
CASDGEQAAGELFF
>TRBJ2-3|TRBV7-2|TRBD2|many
TGTGCCAGCAGCTGGACTAGCGGGGTGGGGGATACGCAGTATTTT
CASSWTSGVGDTQYF
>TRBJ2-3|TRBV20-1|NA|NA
TGCAGTGCTCAACCCGGGACAGATACGCAGTATTTT
CSAQPGTDTQYF
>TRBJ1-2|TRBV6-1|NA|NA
TGTGCCAGCAGAGGATCAGGGTATTTTAACTATGGCTACAACTTC
CASRGSGYFNYGYNF
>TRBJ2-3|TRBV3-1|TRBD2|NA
TGTGCCAGCAGCCAAGATCCGGCTAGCGGGGGTGATACGCAGTATTTT
CASSQDPASGGDTQYF
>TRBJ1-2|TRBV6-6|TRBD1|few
TGTGCCAGCAGAGGGACAGCTAACTATGGCTACACCTTC
CASRGTANYGYTF
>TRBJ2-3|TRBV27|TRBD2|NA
TGTGCCAGCAGTTGGACTAGCGGGGGGGCTCAGACAGATACGCAGTATTTT
CASSWTSGGAQTDTQYF
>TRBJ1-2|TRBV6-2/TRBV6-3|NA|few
TGTGCCAGCATCCCCGGGCCGACGGTGGATGGCTACACCTTC
CASIPGPTVDGYTF